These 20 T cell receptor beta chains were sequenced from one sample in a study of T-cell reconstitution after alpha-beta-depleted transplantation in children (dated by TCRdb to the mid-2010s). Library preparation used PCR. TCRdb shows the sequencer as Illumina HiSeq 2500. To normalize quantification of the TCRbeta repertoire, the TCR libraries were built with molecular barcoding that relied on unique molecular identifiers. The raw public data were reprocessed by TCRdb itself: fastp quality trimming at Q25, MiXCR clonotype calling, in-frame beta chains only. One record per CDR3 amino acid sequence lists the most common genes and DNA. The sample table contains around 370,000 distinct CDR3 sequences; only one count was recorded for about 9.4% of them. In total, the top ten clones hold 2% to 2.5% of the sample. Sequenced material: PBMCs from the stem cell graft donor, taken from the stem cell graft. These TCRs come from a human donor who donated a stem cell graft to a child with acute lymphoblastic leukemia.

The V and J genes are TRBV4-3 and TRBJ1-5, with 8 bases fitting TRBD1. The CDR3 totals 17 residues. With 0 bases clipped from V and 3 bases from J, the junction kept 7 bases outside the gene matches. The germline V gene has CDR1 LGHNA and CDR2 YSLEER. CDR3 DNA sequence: TGCGCCAGCAGCCAAGATTGGCAGGGGGCCGTCAATCAGCCCCAGCATTTT. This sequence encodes CASSQDWQGAVNQPQHF.

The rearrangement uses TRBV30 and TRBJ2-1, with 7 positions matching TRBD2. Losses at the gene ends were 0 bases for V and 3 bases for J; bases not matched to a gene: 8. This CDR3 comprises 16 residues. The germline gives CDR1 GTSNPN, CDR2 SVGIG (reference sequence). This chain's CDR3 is CAWSVRSGAGYNEQFF. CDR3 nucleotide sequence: TGTGCCTGGAGTGTACGAAGCGGGGCCGGCTACAATGAGCAGTTCTTC.

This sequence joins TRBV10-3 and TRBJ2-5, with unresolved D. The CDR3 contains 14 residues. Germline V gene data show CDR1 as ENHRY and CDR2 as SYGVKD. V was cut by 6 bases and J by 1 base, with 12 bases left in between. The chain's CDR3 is CAISPMASQETQYF. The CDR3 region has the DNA TGTGCCATCAGCCCTATGGCCAGCCAAGAGACCCAGTACTTC.

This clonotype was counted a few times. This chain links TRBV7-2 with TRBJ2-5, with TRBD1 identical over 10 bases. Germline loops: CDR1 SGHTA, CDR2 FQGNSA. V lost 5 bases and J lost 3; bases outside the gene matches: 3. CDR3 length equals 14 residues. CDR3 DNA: TGTGCCAGCAGCCTGACAGGGGGCGAAGAGACCCAGTACTTC. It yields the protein CASSLTGGEETQYF.

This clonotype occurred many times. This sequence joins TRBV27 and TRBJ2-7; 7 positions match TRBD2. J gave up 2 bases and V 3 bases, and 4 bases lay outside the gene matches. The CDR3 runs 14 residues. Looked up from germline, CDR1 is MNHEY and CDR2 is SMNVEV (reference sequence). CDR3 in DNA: TGTGCCAGCAGTTTGTCGGGAGGCCCCTACGAGCAGTACTTC. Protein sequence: CASSLSGGPYEQYF.

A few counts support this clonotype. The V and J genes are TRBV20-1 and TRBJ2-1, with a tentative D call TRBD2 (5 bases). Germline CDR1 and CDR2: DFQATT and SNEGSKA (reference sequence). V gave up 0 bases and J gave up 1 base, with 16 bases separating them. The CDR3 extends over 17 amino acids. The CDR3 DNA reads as TGCAGTGCTAGAGATGTCGCGCTAGCAGTTTCCTACAATGAGCAGTTCTTC. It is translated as CSARDVALAVSYNEQFF.

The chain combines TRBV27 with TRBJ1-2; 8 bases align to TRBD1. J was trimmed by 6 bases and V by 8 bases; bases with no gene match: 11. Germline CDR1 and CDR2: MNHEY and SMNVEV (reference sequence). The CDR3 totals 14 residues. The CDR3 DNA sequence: TGTGCCAGCGGCTTGACAGGGGACTTCAATGGCTACACCTTC. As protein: CASGLTGDFNGYTF.

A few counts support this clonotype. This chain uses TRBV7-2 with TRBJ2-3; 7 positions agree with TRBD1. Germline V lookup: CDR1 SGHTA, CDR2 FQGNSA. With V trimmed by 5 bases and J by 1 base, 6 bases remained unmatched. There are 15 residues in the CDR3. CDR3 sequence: CASSLQGRGTDTQYF. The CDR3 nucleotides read TGTGCCAGCAGCCTACAGGGGCGGGGCACAGATACGCAGTATTTT.

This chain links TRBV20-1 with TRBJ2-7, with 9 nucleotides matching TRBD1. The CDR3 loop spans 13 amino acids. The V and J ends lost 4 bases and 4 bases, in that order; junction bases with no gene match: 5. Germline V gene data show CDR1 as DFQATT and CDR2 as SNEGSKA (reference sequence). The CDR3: CSATGTGSYEQYF. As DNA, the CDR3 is TGCAGTGCTACCGGGACAGGGTCATACGAGCAGTACTTC.

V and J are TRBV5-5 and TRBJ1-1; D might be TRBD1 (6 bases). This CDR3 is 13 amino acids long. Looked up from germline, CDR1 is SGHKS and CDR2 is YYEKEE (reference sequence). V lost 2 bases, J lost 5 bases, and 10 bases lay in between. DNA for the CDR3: TGTGCCAGCAGCTTCCAGGGGCGGACTGAAGCTTTCTTT. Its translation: CASSFQGRTEAFF.

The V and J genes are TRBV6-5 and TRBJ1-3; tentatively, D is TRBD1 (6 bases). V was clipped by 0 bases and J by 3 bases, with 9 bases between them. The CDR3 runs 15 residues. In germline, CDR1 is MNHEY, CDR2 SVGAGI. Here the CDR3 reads CASSYSRGLGNTIYF. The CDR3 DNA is TGTGCCAGCAGTTACTCCAGGGGCCTTGGAAACACCATATATTTT.

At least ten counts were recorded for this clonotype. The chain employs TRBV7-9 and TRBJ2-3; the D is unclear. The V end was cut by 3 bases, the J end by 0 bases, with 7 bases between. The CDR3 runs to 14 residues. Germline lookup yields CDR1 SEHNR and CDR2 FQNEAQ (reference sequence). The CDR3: CASSFEASTDTQYF. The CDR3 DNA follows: TGTGCCAGCAGCTTCGAAGCGAGCACAGATACGCAGTATTTT.

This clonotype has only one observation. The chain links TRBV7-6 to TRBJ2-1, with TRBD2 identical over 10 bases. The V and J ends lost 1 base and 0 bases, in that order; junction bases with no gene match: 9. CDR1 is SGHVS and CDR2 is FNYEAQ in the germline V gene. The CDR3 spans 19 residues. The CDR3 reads CASSLGGLAGVRSYNEQFF. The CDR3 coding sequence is TGTGCCAGCAGCTTAGGGGGCCTAGCGGGAGTCCGCTCCTACAATGAGCAGTTCTTC.

In DNA form, the CDR3 reads TGTGCCAGCAGTTCCCCAGGGTACCGGATGAACGAGCAGTACTTC. Translating gives CASSSPGYRMNEQYF. The rearrangement uses TRBV12-3 or TRBV12-4 and TRBJ2-7; perhaps TRBD1 as D (5 bases). Trimming stripped 4 bases from V and 5 bases from J, with 18 bases between. The CDR3 loop spans 15 amino acids.

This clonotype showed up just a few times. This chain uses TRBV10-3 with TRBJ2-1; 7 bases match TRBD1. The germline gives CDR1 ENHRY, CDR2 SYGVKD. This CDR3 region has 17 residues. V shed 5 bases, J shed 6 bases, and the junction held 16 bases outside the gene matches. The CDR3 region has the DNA TGTGCCATCAGTACAGCTAAGGGGCCAGGGGGTGTCAATGAGCAGTTCTTC. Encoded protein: CAISTAKGPGGVNEQFF.

DNA for the CDR3: TGTGCCAGCAGCCATCCGGGGGACCCGAACTATGGCTACACCTTC. Amino acid sequence: CASSHPGDPNYGYTF. The genes are TRBV7-9 and TRBJ1-2, with D tentatively TRBD1 (5 bases). This CDR3 is built from 15 residues. Trimming took off 5 bases at V and 2 bases at J, with 15 bases between the two ends. The germline CDR1 and CDR2 sequences are SEHNR and FQNEAQ (reference sequence).

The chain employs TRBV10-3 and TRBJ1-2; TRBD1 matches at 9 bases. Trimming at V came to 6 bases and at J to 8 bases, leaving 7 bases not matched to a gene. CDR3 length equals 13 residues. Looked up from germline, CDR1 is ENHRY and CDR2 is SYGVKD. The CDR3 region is CAISARQGEGYTF. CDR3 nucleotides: TGTGCCATCAGCGCCAGACAGGGGGAGGGCTACACCTTC.

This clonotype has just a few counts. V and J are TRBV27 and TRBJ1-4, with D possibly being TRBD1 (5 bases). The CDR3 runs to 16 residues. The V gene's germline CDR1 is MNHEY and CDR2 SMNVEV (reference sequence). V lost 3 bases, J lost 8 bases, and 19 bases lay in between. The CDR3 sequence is CASSLGNRGRQEKLFF. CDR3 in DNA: TGTGCCAGCAGTTTGGGGAACCGGGGACGCCAGGAAAAACTGTTTTTT.

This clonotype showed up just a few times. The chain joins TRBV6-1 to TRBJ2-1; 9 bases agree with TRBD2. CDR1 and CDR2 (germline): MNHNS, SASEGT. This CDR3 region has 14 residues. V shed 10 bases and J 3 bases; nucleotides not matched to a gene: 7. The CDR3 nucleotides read TGTGCCACCACGTGGACTAGCGTCTACAATGAGCAGTTCTTC. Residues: CATTWTSVYNEQFF.

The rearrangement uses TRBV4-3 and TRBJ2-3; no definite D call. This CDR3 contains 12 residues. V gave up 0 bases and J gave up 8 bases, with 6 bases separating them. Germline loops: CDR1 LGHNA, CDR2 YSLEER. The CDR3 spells CASSQDWGTQYF. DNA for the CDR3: TGCGCCAGCAGCCAAGATTGGGGTACGCAGTATTTT.